Below, one T cell receptor beta chain is given with its context. This entry comes from a study of blood T cell repertoires in COVID-19. In the authors' methods: Amplification of reference gene primers was used by the study to estimate nucleated cell counts. The assay was immunoSEQ multiplex PCR, and TCRdb's table has in-frame clones only and misses some. The DNA gave D and trimming, while V, J and clone size come from that table. The sample has 150,000 to 160,000 clones; around 84% are singletons. J was trimmed by 2 bases and V by 4 bases; bases with no gene match: 3. CDR3 length: 14 residues. Germline lookup yields CDR1 SGDLS and CDR2 YYNGEE.

This TCR was recovered from a woman in her fifties or sixties with acute or convalescent COVID-19. Sequencing was carried out using peripheral blood. The gene calls are TRBV9 and TRBJ1-3, with 7 bases matching TRBD1. DNA of the CDR3: TGTGCCAGCAGCAACGACAGGGCTGGAAACACCATATATTTT. Protein sequence: CASSNDRAGNTIYF.